The 25 T cell receptor beta chains given below trace back to one sample, sequenced in a study of blood T cell repertoires in COVID-19. Clones were sequenced by immunoSEQ multiplex PCR, and TCRdb holds only the in-frame ones, with some missing. The sample contains about 130,000 clones, around 86% of which appear only once. The material sequenced was peripheral blood. These receptor sequences come from a woman over 75 with acute or convalescent COVID-19.

This chain connects TRBV15 to TRBJ2-2; D unresolved. CDR1 is LNHNV and CDR2 is YYDKDF in the germline V gene (reference sequence). The V gene lost 3 bases and the J gene lost 0 bases, with 14 bases spanning the gap. The CDR3 totals 17 residues. The CDR3 sequence: CATSRAIGVTNTGELFF. The CDR3 DNA sequence: TGTGCCACCAGCAGGGCAATCGGAGTGACGAACACCGGGGAGCTGTTTTTT. The full variable domain, completed using reference TRBV15 and TRBJ2-2, is DAMVIQNPRYQVTQFGKPVTLSCSQTLNHNVMYWYQQKSSQAPKLLFHYYDKDFNNEADTPDNFQSRRPNTSFCFLDIRSPGLGDTAMYLCATSRAIGVTNTGELFFGEGSRLTVL.

This clone was recorded a few times. The rearrangement joins TRBV11-1 to TRBJ1-1; D not resolved. The V gene's germline CDR1 is SGHAT and CDR2 FQDESV (reference sequence). Deletions cut 0 bases from V and 0 bases from J, with 11 bases between. This CDR3 has 16 residues. The CDR3 here is CASSLALTEVNTEAFF. In DNA form, the CDR3 reads TGTGCCAGCAGCTTAGCGCTTACAGAAGTGAACACTGAAGCTTTCTTT.

The chain joins TRBV5-6 to TRBJ1-2; D perhaps matches TRBD1 (6 bases). The CDR3 totals 12 residues. V lost 4 bases to trimming and J lost 8 bases, with 12 bases between them. Germline values: CDR1 SGHDT, CDR2 YYEEEE. CDR3 protein: CASSATGFGYTF. In DNA form, the CDR3 reads TGTGCCAGCAGCGCCACAGGGTTCGGCTACACCTTC. Full variable domain (remainder filled in from reference TRBV5-6 and TRBJ1-2): DAGVTQSPTHLIKTRGQQVTLRCSPKSGHDTVSWYQQALGQGPQFIFQYYEEEERQRGNFPDRFSGHQFPNYSSELNVNALLLGDSALYLCASSATGFGYTFGSGTRLTVV.

The chain couples TRBV3-1 (or the pseudogene TRBV3-2) to TRBJ1-1; D unresolved. Per the germline V gene, CDR1 is LGHDT and CDR2 is YNNKEL (reference sequence). This CDR3 contains 13 residues. V lost 1 base and J lost 5, with 8 bases in between. In nucleotides, the CDR3 is TGTGCCAGCAGCCAAGCGAGCCGGACTGAAGCTTTCTTT. This gives the protein CASSQASRTEAFF.

The rearrangement joins TRBV11-1 to TRBJ2-3, with TRBD2 matching 8 bases. The ends lost 3 bases at V and 1 base at J; junction bases unmatched: 0. Germline V lookup: CDR1 SGHAT, CDR2 FQDESV (reference sequence). CDR3 length equals 14 residues. CDR3 coding DNA: TGTGCCAGCAGCTTGCGGGGGGGCACAGATACGCAGTATTTT. It translates to CASSLRGGTDTQYF. Supplemented by reference TRBV11-1 and TRBJ2-3, the full variable domain reads EAEVAQSPRYKITEKSQAVAFWCDPISGHATLYWYRQILGQGPELLVQFQDESVVDDSQLPKDRFSAERLKGVDSTLKIQPAELGDSAMYLCASSLRGGTDTQYFGPGTRLTVL.

This chain connects TRBV28 to TRBJ1-3; D not resolved. Germline assignment: CDR1 MDHEN and CDR2 SYDVKM. The CDR3 runs to 16 residues. V was trimmed by 3 bases and J by 0 bases, leaving 12 bases between them. This chain's CDR3 is CASSFVRDSSGNTIYF. Here the CDR3 DNA reads TGTGCCAGCAGTTTTGTGCGGGATTCCTCTGGAAACACCATATATTTT.

The chain is built from TRBV11-2 and TRBJ2-1, with 8 positions matching TRBD1. Germline loops: CDR1 SGHAT, CDR2 FQNNGV. The CDR3 is 15 residues long. J gave up 0 bases and V 3 bases, and 1 base lay outside the gene matches. Here the CDR3 DNA reads TGTGCCAGCAGCTTTGGGACAGGCTCCTACAATGAGCAGTTCTTC. This encodes CASSFGTGSYNEQFF.

The chain couples TRBV19 to TRBJ1-5; the match to TRBD1 covers 10 bases. CDR1 and CDR2 (germline): LNHDA, SQIVND (reference sequence). This CDR3 has 18 amino acids. The trim removed 5 bases at V and 1 base at J, leaving 11 bases unmatched. The CDR3 DNA reads as TGTGCCAGTAGTCCTCTCATGACAGGGGGCGAGAGCAATCAGCCCCAGCATTTT. The encoded protein is CASSPLMTGGESNQPQHF.

The chain recombines TRBV2 with TRBJ2-7, with a tentative D call TRBD2 (5 bases). The germline gives CDR1 SNHLY, CDR2 FYNNEI. The CDR3 consists of 13 residues. The ends were cut back, 7 bases at V and 0 bases at J, with 10 bases in the middle. The CDR3 spells CASTQADSYEQYF. CDR3 nucleotide sequence: TGTGCCAGCACGCAAGCGGACTCCTACGAGCAGTACTTC.

This rearrangement joins TRBV6-5 to TRBJ2-7, with D perhaps matching TRBD1 (6 bases). The CDR3 consists of 11 residues. The germline CDR1 and CDR2 sequences are MNHEY and SVGAGI. The V end was cut by 9 bases, the J end by 5 bases, with 11 bases between. The CDR3 DNA is TGTGCCAGTACCCAGGGGCACGAGCAGTACTTC. This translates into CASTQGHEQYF.

This clone has a single count. V and J are TRBV2 and TRBJ1-5, with TRBD1 matching over 7 bases. The CDR3 totals 14 residues. Trimming took 6 bases from V and 0 from J; bases not matched to a gene: 2. CDR1 and CDR2 from the germline V gene are SNHLY and FYNNEI. The CDR3 DNA sequence: TGTGCCAGCAGCGGACAGGATAGCAATCAGCCCCAGCATTTT. Residues: CASSGQDSNQPQHF.

This rearrangement joins TRBV5-1 to TRBJ2-7, with D perhaps matching TRBD1 (6 bases). Germline values: CDR1 SGHRS, CDR2 YFSETQ. Deletions cut 4 bases from V and 3 bases from J, with 14 bases between. The CDR3 has 14 residues. The CDR3 here is CASSLMTGDYEQYF. Written as DNA, the CDR3 is TGCGCCAGCAGCCTAATGACAGGAGACTACGAGCAGTACTTC.

J is TRBJ1-1 and V is TRBV5-1; D is ambiguous. Germline CDR1 reads SGHRS; CDR2 reads YFSETQ. V was shortened by 3 bases and J by 5 bases, with 14 bases between the two germline ends. This CDR3 has 14 residues. The CDR3 DNA reads as TGCGCCAGCAGCTCGTTAGCAACCGGAACTGAAGCTTTCTTT. It codes for CASSSLATGTEAFF.

V gene TRBV2 combines with J gene TRBJ1-1; 8 positions match TRBD1. The V and J ends lost 6 bases and 10 bases, in that order; junction bases with no gene match: 7. Germline loops: CDR1 SNHLY, CDR2 FYNNEI. CDR3 length equals 12 residues. In DNA form, the CDR3 reads TGTGCCAGCAGGGAGACAGGGGAGGGAGCTTTCTTT. As protein: CASRETGEGAFF.

V usage is TRBV24-1 and J usage is TRBJ1-5; no reliable D call. Germline V gives CDR1 KGHDR, CDR2 SFDVKD. There are 11 residues in the CDR3. V was pared by 7 bases and J by 9 bases, with 9 bases between. The CDR3 loop reads CATRRLGPQHF. As DNA, the CDR3 is TGTGCCACCAGGCGTCTTGGGCCCCAGCATTTT.

The chain carries TRBV7-2 and TRBJ1-2; TRBD1 aligns across 7 bases. Germline V gene lookup returns CDR1 SGHTA and CDR2 FQGNSA. V was clipped by 4 bases and J by 2 bases; unmatched bases: 7. The CDR3 length is 15 residues. In nucleotides, the CDR3 is TGTGCCAGCAGCTCGCGGACAGGTGGGAACTATGGCTACACCTTC. Its protein product is CASSSRTGGNYGYTF.

The V call is TRBV2, the J call TRBJ1-6, with D maybe TRBD1 (5 bases). The V gene lost 2 bases and the J gene lost 10 bases, with 12 bases spanning the gap. CDR1 SNHLY and CDR2 FYNNEI come from the germline V gene. The CDR3 length is 14 residues. This CDR3 is CASSEYGGRSPLHF. The CDR3 nucleotides are TGTGCCAGCAGTGAATACGGGGGTAGGTCACCCCTCCACTTT. Full variable domain (missing parts from reference TRBV2 and TRBJ1-6): EPEVTQTPSHQVTQMGQEVILRCVPISNHLYFYWYRQILGQKVEFLVSFYNNEISEKSEIFDDQFSVERPDGSNFTLKIRSTKLEDSAMYFCASSEYGGRSPLHFGNGTRLTVT.

CDR3 in amino acids: CASSPAGRGSPLHF. For the CDR3, the DNA is TGTGCCAGCAGCCCAGCGGGCCGGGGTTCACCCCTCCACTTT. The chain joins TRBV5-4 to TRBJ1-6; D is undetermined. The germline gives CDR1 SGHNT, CDR2 YYREEE (reference sequence). Deletions cut 4 bases from V and 9 bases from J, with 14 bases between. This CDR3 comprises 14 residues.

The chain carries TRBV25-1 and TRBJ2-7; TRBD1 matches at 7 bases. The V gene's germline CDR1 is MGHDK and CDR2 SYGVNS. Losses at the gene ends were 0 bases for V and 5 bases for J; bases not matched to a gene: 4. The CDR3 sequence is 14 residues long. CDR3 protein: CASSEYQGVNEQYF. In nucleotides, the CDR3 is TGTGCCAGCAGTGAATATCAGGGGGTGAACGAGCAGTACTTC.

The rearrangement links TRBV27 to TRBJ1-5; TRBD1 might be the D (5 bases). V lost 3 bases and J 2 bases, leaving 5 bases between the germline ends. The CDR3 sequence is 13 residues long. Per the germline V gene, CDR1 is MNHEY and CDR2 is SMNVEV (reference sequence). The CDR3 is CASSFRGNQPQHF. The CDR3 bases are TGTGCCAGCAGTTTCAGGGGCAATCAGCCCCAGCATTTT.

The chain carries TRBV10-2 and TRBJ2-7; D ambiguous. CDR3 length: 12 residues. CDR1 is WSHSY and CDR2 is SAAADI in the germline V gene. The germline V and J ends were trimmed by 0 bases and 6 bases, with 6 bases remaining between them. The CDR3 here is CASSESGVEQYV. DNA of the CDR3: TGCGCCAGCAGTGAGTCCGGAGTCGAGCAGTACGTC.

V usage is TRBV18 and J usage is TRBJ1-1; 9 bases are a match to TRBD1. The CDR3 covers 15 residues. The germline gives CDR1 KGHSH, CDR2 LQKENI. The trim removed 7 bases at V and 7 bases at J, leaving 13 bases unmatched. The CDR3: CASYGRWDRASEAFF. The DNA for the CDR3 is TGTGCCAGCTACGGACGTTGGGACAGGGCTAGTGAAGCTTTCTTT.

The chain links TRBV5-1 to TRBJ1-6; D ambiguous. V dropped 0 bases and J dropped 5 bases, with 9 bases sitting between them. The germline gives CDR1 SGHRS, CDR2 YFSETQ. The CDR3 length is 15 residues. DNA for the CDR3: TGCGCCAGCAGCTTGGTAGCAGTAGATAATTCACCCCTCCACTTT. It codes for CASSLVAVDNSPLHF.

The V gene is TRBV28, the J gene TRBJ2-7; D perhaps matches TRBD1 (5 bases). V was trimmed by 4 bases and J by 6 bases, leaving 10 bases between them. CDR1 is MDHEN, CDR2 SYDVKM, per germline. The CDR3 spans 12 residues. The CDR3 spells CASSSQGREQYV. CDR3 coding DNA: TGTGCCAGCAGTTCTCAGGGTCGCGAGCAGTACGTC.

The chain recombines TRBV5-1 with TRBJ1-1; 8 bases line up with TRBD1. Germline V CDR1 and CDR2: SGHRS, YFSETQ. This CDR3 has 14 residues. V was clipped by 4 bases and J by 3 bases; unmatched bases: 5. CDR3 residues: CASSQDRVDTEAFF. DNA for the CDR3: TGCGCCAGCAGCCAGGACAGGGTTGACACTGAAGCTTTCTTT.